One sample yielded the 23 T cell receptor beta chains listed below, sequenced in a study of breast tumors, draining lymph nodes, adjacent tissues. A single record per CDR3 protein comes from TCRdb applying MiXCR to the multiplex PCR reads. Here the sample spans 130,000 or so distinct CDR3 sequences, less than 35% being singletons. The lymph nodes were axillary draining lymph nodes from breast cancer patients. The material sequenced was axillary lymph node tissue. These receptors came from a female donor with breast cancer. Some clones in this sample may be carry-over from other donors' samples.

This clonotype was detected many times. The gene calls are TRBV4-2 and TRBJ2-7; 7 bases map to TRBD2. Germline CDR1 is LGHNA and CDR2 is YNFKEQ. The CDR3 loop spans 16 amino acids. The trim removed 0 bases at V and 2 bases at J, leaving 7 bases unmatched. This chain's CDR3 is CASSQEGRGNTYEQYF. In DNA form, the CDR3 reads TGTGCCAGCAGCCAAGAGGGGCGGGGGAATACCTACGAGCAGTACTTC.

The sample holds many counts of this clonotype. V is TRBV10-3 and J is TRBJ1-4; 8 bases match TRBD1. The CDR3 is 15 residues long. The junction had 4 bases not matched to a gene; V was cut back by 2 bases and J by 5 bases. Germline V gene sequence: CDR1 ENHRY, CDR2 SYGVKD. The CDR3 protein is CAISENGQGNEKLFF. In nucleotides, the CDR3 is TGTGCCATCAGTGAGAACGGACAGGGAAATGAAAAACTGTTTTTT.

This clonotype has more than one count but fewer than ten. CDR3 DNA: TGTGCCAGCTCACCACTCATAGCGGGGAAGGGGGCAGATACGCAGTATTTT. This sequence encodes CASSPLIAGKGADTQYF. The chain combines TRBV18 with TRBJ2-3; TRBD2 matches at 8 bases. Germline V gives CDR1 KGHSH, CDR2 LQKENI. V dropped 1 base and J dropped 4; count of bases not matched to a gene: 10. The CDR3 runs 17 residues.

The table lists this clonotype with many counts. The rearrangement uses TRBV4-1 and TRBJ2-5, with D uncertain. CDR1 is MGHRA and CDR2 is YSYEKL in the germline V gene. V lost 6 bases and J 1 base, leaving 9 bases between the germline ends. The CDR3 spans 13 residues. CDR3 loop: CASSSRPQETQYF. The CDR3, as DNA: TGCGCCAGCAGTAGCCGGCCCCAAGAGACCCAGTACTTC.

This clonotype came up many times. The genes are TRBV11-2 and TRBJ2-5; D is uncertain. Trimming left V 5 bases short and J 5 bases short, with 18 bases between. Germline V gene sequence: CDR1 SGHAT, CDR2 FQNNGV. The CDR3 loop spans 15 amino acids. CDR3 residues: CASSPSKSSKETQYF. The CDR3 bases are TGTGCCAGCAGCCCCTCCAAGTCCAGCAAGGAGACCCAGTACTTC.

In this sample, this clonotype turned up many times. This chain connects TRBV6-5 to TRBJ1-2, with 7 bases aligning to TRBD1. Losses at the gene ends were 8 bases for V and 3 bases for J; bases not matched to a gene: 9. The CDR3 is made up of 14 amino acids. CDR1 MNHEY and CDR2 SVGAGI come from the germline V gene. CDR3 DNA: TGTGCCAGCTCAAAGGGGGCAGGGGACTATGGCTACACCTTC. Its translation is CASSKGAGDYGYTF.

This clonotype was observed many times. The chain's CDR3 is CASSFRWDTQYF. The CDR3 coding sequence is TGTGCCAGCAGTTTCAGATGGGATACGCAGTATTTT. The V gene is TRBV28, the J gene TRBJ2-3, with D uncertain. The V gene's germline CDR1 is MDHEN and CDR2 SYDVKM. V shed 3 bases and J shed 6 bases, with 7 bases lying between them. The CDR3 loop spans 12 amino acids.

This clonotype was recorded many times. V is TRBV29-1 and J is TRBJ2-2; 7 nucleotides line up with TRBD1. Germline V gives CDR1 SQVTM, CDR2 ANQGSEA. CDR3 size: 15 residues. V dropped 4 bases and J dropped 6; count of bases not matched to a gene: 11. CDR3 sequence (DNA): TGCAGCGTTGGTTGGACAGGACTCGAGGCCGGGGAGCTGTTTTTT. This gives the protein CSVGWTGLEAGELFF.

This clonotype was counted at least ten times. The DNA for the CDR3 is TGCAGTGCTTGGGCGCCCCCAACTAATGAAAAACTGTTTTTT. Translating gives CSAWAPPTNEKLFF. The chain couples TRBV20-1 to TRBJ1-4; D gene ambiguous. CDR1 is DFQATT, CDR2 SNEGSKA, per germline (reference sequence). CDR3 size: 14 residues. Trimming left V 5 bases short and J 0 bases short, with 10 bases between.

This clonotype was detected many times. The genes are TRBV5-6 and TRBJ1-6, with D maybe TRBD1 (5 bases). Germline values: CDR1 SGHDT, CDR2 YYEEEE. The CDR3 has 16 residues. The V end lost 0 bases, the J end lost 7 bases, and 14 bases lay between the germline ends. CDR3 residues: CASSLGAGSGNSPLHF. CDR3 nucleotide sequence: TGTGCCAGCAGCTTGGGGGCAGGGTCGGGGAATTCACCCCTCCACTTT.

This clonotype occurred many times. The chain employs TRBV12-3 or TRBV12-4 and TRBJ1-3, with no clear D. Trimming shortened V by 0 bases and J by 0 bases, and 6 bases separated the two germline ends. CDR3 length equals 15 residues. CDR3 sequence: CASSLAPSSGNTIYF. The CDR3 nucleotides are TGTGCCAGCAGTTTAGCGCCTAGCTCTGGAAACACCATATATTTT.

In its sample, this clonotype was seen many times. The chain uses TRBV5-1 and TRBJ1-2; TRBD1 might be the D (5 bases). The germline V gene has CDR1 SGHRS and CDR2 YFSETQ. Trimming removed 6 bases at V and 8 bases at J, with 17 bases between. This CDR3 region has 13 residues. The CDR3 sequence: CASKAALGVGYTF. The CDR3, as DNA: TGCGCCAGCAAAGCCGCCTTGGGGGTAGGCTACACCTTC.

This chain links TRBV7-9 with TRBJ2-6; possible D gene TRBD1, 5 bases. V was clipped by 5 bases and J by 0 bases, with 11 bases between them. CDR3 length: 16 residues. Germline V gene data show CDR1 as SEHNR and CDR2 as FQNEAQ (reference sequence). The CDR3 region has the DNA TGTGCCAGCAGCCAACAGGCCATCTCTGGGGCCAACGTCCTGACTTTC. This translates into CASSQQAISGANVLTF.

This clonotype was detected once. This chain links TRBV29-1 with TRBJ2-5, with a possible D match to TRBD1 (5 bases). Trimming removed 3 bases from V and 6 bases from J, with 14 bases in between. This CDR3 has 13 residues. Germline V CDR1 and CDR2: SQVTM, ANQGSEA. CDR3 in amino acids: CSVDARAVKTQYF. The CDR3 nucleotides are TGCAGCGTTGATGCCAGGGCGGTAAAGACCCAGTACTTC.

Note on this clonotype: An end of the junction does not agree with germline; a read error may underlie this. The rearrangement joins TRBV6-5 to TRBJ1-1, with D hard to call. There are 14 residues in the CDR3. CDR1 MNHEY and CDR2 SVGAGI come from the germline V gene. The CDR3 sequence: CASKGPRLNTEAVF. CDR3 nucleotides: TGTGCCAGCAAGGGCCCCCGCCTAAACACTGAAGCTGTCTTT.

Many counts were recorded for this clonotype. The J gene is TRBJ2-7, the V gene TRBV7-9; D gene uncertain. V lost 2 bases and J lost 4, with 6 bases in between. This CDR3 spans 12 amino acids. Germline values: CDR1 SEHNR, CDR2 FQNEAQ (reference sequence). CDR3 bases: TGTGCCAGCAGCTTAACGAGATACGAGCAGTACTTC. Protein: CASSLTRYEQYF. The variable domain in full, with the rest retrieved from reference TRBV7-9 and TRBJ2-7, is DTGVSQNPRHKITKRGQNVTFRCDPISEHNRLYWYRQTLGQGPEFLTYFQNEAQLEKSRLLSDRFSAERPKGSFSTLEIQRTEQGDSAMYLCASSLTRYEQYFGPGTRLTVT.

For this clonotype: This could be a read error, since a much larger clone is one nucleotide away. The genes are TRBV18 and TRBJ1-5, with D possibly being TRBD1 (5 bases). Germline CDR1 is KGHSH and CDR2 is LQKENI. There are 13 residues in the CDR3. The CDR3 loop is CASSEGINRPQHF. The CDR3 coding sequence is TGTGCCAGCTCAGAGGGGATCAATCGGCCCCAGCATTTT.

This chain uses TRBV6-2 or TRBV6-3 with TRBJ1-1; no definite D call. In germline, CDR1 is MNHEY, CDR2 SVGEGT. CDR3 length equals 12 residues. Trimming left V 7 bases short and J 0 bases short, with 6 bases between. CDR3 coding DNA: TGTGCCAGCACACGGCTGAACACTGAAGCTTTCTTT. Protein product: CASTRLNTEAFF.

The table lists this clonotype with many counts. The V call is TRBV3-1, the J call TRBJ1-2; weak D call: TRBD1 (5 bases). Trimming removed 0 bases from V and 6 bases from J, with 17 bases in between. The CDR3 length is 16 residues. Germline-derived CDR1 and CDR2 are LGHDT and YNNKEL (reference sequence). CDR3 DNA: TGTGCCAGCAGCCAAGATCGAGGCAGGGATCTACATGGCTACACCTTC. It is translated as CASSQDRGRDLHGYTF. Together with reference TRBV3-1 and TRBJ1-2, the CDR3 gives the full variable domain: DTAVSQTPKYLVTQMGNDKSIKCEQNLGHDTMYWYKQDSKKFLKIMFSYNNKELIINETVPNRFSPKSPDKAHLNLHINSLELGDSAVYFCASSQDRGRDLHGYTFGSGTRLTVV.

This clonotype was seen a handful of times. The CDR3 region has the DNA TGCGCCAGCAGCTTGGGGGACAGGGGGGAGCTGTTTTTT. Its protein product is CASSLGDRGELFF. The chain combines TRBV5-1 with TRBJ2-2; TRBD1 agrees at 8 bases. The V gene end was trimmed by 0 bases and the J gene end by 8 bases; junction bases not matched to a gene: 0. Germline V gene sequence: CDR1 SGHRS, CDR2 YFSETQ. The CDR3 covers 13 residues.

Concerning this clonotype itself: One end of the junction fails to match germline, which may point to a read error. The V and J genes are TRBV7-6 and TRBJ2-3; D possibly uses TRBD1 or TRBD2 (7 bases each). Germline CDR1 reads SGHVS; CDR2 reads FNYEAQ. There are 13 residues in the CDR3. CDR3 nucleotide sequence: TGTGCCCGCAGGGGGGGGAGCACAGATACGCAGTATTTT. Its protein product is CARRGGSTDTQYF.

J is TRBJ2-1 and V is TRBV7-9; either TRBD1 or TRBD2 may supply D (5 bases each). The V gene's germline CDR1 is SEHNR and CDR2 FQNEAQ (reference sequence). The CDR3 extends over 13 amino acids. V was pared by 2 bases and J by 6 bases, with 8 bases between. CDR3 nucleotide sequence: TGTGCCAGCAGCTTACGGGGCGGCAATGAGCAGTTCTTC. This sequence encodes CASSLRGGNEQFF.

There are a few counts of this clonotype. A much more abundant neighbour one base away suggests this may be a read error. This chain uses TRBV5-8 with TRBJ2-7, with a tentative D call TRBD2 (5 bases). Germline V lookup: CDR1 SGHTS, CDR2 YDEGEE. The V end lost 4 bases, the J end lost 3 bases, and 14 bases lay between the germline ends. This CDR3 has 14 amino acids. The chain's CDR3 is CASSPLSAGYEQYV. The DNA for the CDR3 is TGTGCCAGCAGCCCGTTAAGCGCGGGCTACGAGCAGTACGTC.